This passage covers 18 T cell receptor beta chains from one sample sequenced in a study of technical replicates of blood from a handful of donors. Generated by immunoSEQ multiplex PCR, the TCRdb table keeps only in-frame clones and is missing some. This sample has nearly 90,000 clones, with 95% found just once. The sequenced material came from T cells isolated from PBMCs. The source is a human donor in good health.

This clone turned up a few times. CDR3 DNA sequence: TGTGCCAGTAGGGGCTCGGGCAGCGGGAGAGACTACGAGCAGTACTTC. Translation: CASRGSGSGRDYEQYF. The rearrangement links TRBV19 to TRBJ2-7, with 8 bases that match TRBD2. This CDR3 comprises 16 residues. Trimming removed 6 bases from V and 3 bases from J; junction bases left unmatched: 13. Germline CDR1 is LNHDA and CDR2 is SQIVND (reference sequence).

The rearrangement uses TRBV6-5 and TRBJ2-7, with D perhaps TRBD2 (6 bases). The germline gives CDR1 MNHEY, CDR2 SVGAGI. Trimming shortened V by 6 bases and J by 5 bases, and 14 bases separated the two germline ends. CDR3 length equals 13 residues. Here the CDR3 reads CASSLVTGDEQYF. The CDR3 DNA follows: TGTGCCAGCAGCCTCGTTACGGGAGACGAGCAGTACTTC.

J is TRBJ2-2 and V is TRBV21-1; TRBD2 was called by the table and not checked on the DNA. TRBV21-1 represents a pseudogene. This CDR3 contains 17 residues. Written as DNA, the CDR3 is TGTGCCAGCAGCAAAGTATTGGCGGAGGCGAACACCGGGGAGCTGTTTTTT. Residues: CASSKVLAEANTGELFF.

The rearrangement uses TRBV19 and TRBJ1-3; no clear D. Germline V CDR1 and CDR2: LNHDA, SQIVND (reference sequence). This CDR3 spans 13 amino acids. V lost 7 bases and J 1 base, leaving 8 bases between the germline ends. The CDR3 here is CASMPLSGNTIYF. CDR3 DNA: TGTGCCAGTATGCCACTTTCTGGAAACACCATATATTTT.

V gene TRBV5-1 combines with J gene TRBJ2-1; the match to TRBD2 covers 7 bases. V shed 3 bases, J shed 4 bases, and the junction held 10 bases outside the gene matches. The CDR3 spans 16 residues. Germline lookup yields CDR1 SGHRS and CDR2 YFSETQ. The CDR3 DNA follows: TGCGCCAGCAGCTATACGGGAGGCCCAACTTACAATGAGCAGTTCTTC. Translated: CASSYTGGPTYNEQFF.

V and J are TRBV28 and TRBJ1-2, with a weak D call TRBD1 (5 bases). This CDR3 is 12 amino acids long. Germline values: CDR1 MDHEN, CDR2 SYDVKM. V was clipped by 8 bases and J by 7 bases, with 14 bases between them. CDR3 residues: CASVLGGGGYTF. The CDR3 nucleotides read TGTGCCAGCGTATTGGGGGGAGGTGGCTACACCTTC.

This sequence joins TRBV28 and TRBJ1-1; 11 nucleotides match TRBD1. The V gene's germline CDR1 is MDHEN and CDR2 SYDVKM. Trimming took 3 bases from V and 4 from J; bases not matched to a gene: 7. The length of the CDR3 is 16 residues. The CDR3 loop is CASSFRLDRGPTEAFF. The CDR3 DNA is TGTGCCAGCAGTTTCCGCCTGGACAGGGGGCCCACTGAAGCTTTCTTT.

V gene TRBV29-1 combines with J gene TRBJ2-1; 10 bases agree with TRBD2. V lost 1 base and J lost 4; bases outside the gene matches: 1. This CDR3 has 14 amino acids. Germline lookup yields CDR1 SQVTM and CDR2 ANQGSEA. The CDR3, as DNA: TGCAGCGTTGAAGGGACTAGCGGATACAATGAGCAGTTCTTC. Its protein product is CSVEGTSGYNEQFF.

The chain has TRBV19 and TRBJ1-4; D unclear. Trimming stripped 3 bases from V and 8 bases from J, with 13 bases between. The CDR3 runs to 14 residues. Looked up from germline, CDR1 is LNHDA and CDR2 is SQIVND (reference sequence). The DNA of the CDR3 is TGTGCCAGTAGTATTAGCCGAAAAATCGAAAAACTGTTTTTT. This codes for CASSISRKIEKLFF.

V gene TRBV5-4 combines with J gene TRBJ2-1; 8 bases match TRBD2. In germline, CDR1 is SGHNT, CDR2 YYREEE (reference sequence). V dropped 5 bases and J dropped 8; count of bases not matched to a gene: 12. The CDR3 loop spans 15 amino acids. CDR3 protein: CASRVIAGLGDEQFF. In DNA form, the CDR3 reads TGTGCCAGCAGGGTCATAGCGGGGCTCGGGGATGAGCAGTTCTTC.

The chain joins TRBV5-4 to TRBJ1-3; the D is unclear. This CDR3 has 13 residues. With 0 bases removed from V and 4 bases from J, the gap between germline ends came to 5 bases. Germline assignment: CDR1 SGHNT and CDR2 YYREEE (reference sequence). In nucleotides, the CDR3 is TGTGCCAGCAGCTTGGCTGAGGGAAACACCATATATTTT. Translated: CASSLAEGNTIYF. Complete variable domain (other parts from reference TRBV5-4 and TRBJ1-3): ETGVTQSPTHLIKTRGQQVTLRCSSQSGHNTVSWYQQALGQGPQFIFQYYREEENGRGNFPPRFSGLQFPNYSSELNVNALELDDSALYLCASSLAEGNTIYFGEGSWLTVV.

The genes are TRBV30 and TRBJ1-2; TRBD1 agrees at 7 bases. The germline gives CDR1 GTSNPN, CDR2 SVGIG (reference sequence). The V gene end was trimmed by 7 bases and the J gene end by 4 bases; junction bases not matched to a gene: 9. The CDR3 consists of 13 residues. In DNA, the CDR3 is TGTGCCTCGACCCAGGGGGGCCCCTATGGCTACACCTTC. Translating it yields CASTQGGPYGYTF.

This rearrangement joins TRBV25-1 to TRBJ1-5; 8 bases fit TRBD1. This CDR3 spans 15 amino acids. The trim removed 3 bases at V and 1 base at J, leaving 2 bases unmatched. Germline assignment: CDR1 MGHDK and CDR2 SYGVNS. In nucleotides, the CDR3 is TGTGCCAGCAGTGACCAGGGGGCCAGCAATCAGCCCCAGCATTTT. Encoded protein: CASSDQGASNQPQHF.

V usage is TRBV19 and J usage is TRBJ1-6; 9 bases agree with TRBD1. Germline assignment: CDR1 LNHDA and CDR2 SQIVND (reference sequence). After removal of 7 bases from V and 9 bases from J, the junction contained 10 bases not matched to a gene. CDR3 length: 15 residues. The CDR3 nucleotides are TGTGCCAGTACCACATCGACAGGGGGAAGTTCACCCCTCCACTTT. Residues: CASTTSTGGSSPLHF.

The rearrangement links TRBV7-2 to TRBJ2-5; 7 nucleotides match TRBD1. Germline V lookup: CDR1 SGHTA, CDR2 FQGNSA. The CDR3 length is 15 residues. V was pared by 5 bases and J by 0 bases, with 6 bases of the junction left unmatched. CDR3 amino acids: CASSEGDRDQETQYF. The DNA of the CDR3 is TGTGCCAGCAGCGAGGGAGACAGGGACCAAGAGACCCAGTACTTC.

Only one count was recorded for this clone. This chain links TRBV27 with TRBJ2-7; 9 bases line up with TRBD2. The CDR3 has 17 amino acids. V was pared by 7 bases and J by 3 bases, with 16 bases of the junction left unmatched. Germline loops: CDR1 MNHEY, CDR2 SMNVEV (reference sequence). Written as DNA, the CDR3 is TGTGCCAGCACCCAAGGGGCGTTTAGCGGGGGATTCTACGAGCAGTACTTC. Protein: CASTQGAFSGGFYEQYF.

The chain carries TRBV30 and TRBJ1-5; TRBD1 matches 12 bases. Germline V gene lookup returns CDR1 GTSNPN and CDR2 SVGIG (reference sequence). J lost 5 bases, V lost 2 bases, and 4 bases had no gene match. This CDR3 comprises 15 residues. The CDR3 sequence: CAWSTGTGGYQPQHF. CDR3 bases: TGTGCCTGGAGTACCGGGACAGGGGGCTATCAGCCCCAGCATTTT.

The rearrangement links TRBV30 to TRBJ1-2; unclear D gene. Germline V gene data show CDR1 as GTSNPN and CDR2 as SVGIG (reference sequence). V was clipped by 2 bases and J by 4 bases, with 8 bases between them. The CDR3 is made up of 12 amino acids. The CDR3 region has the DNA TGTGCCTGGAGTAGAGGTAGCTATGGCTACACCTTC. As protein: CAWSRGSYGYTF.